One and the same sample provided the 6 T cell receptor beta chains below, sequenced in a study of shared clonotypes between healthy human individuals. CD8 cells classed as naive were CD45RO-negative and positively selected for CCR7, excluding terminally differentiated effector memory CD45RA+ cells. Measured with immunoSEQ multiplex PCR; TCRdb has only the in-frame clones, and not every one. The sample lists under 600,000 clones, roughly 98% seen once, with 0.3% to 0.35% in the top ten. Input material: naive CD8+ T cells sorted from blood. The receptors come from a man younger than 45 in good health.

This chain uses TRBV15 with TRBJ2-2; 12 bases fit TRBD2. V shed 3 bases and J 0 bases; nucleotides not matched to a gene: 2. CDR1 is LNHNV and CDR2 is YYDKDF in the germline V gene (reference sequence). The CDR3 covers 17 residues. DNA for the CDR3: TGTGCCACCAGCAGTTCTAGCGGGAGGGCGAACACCGGGGAGCTGTTTTTT. This gives the protein CATSSSSGRANTGELFF.

V gene TRBV28 combines with J gene TRBJ1-4; TRBD1 matches 11 bases. CDR1 and CDR2 from the germline V gene are MDHEN and SYDVKM. The CDR3 covers 17 residues. V lost 5 bases and J lost 4; bases outside the gene matches: 9. The CDR3 nucleotides read TGTGCCAGCAGTGGATGGGACAGGGGGGATGATAATGAAAAACTGTTTTTT. It encodes CASSGWDRGDDNEKLFF.

This clone has just one count. V is TRBV6-5 and J is TRBJ2-1; 7 bases are a match to TRBD1. V shed 2 bases, J shed 6 bases, and the junction held 10 bases outside the gene matches. The CDR3 runs to 16 residues. Germline V lookup: CDR1 MNHEY, CDR2 SVGAGI. CDR3 protein: CASSYRGTTGINEQFF. The CDR3 nucleotides read TGTGCCAGCAGTTACAGAGGGACGACAGGGATCAATGAGCAGTTCTTC.

This clone occurred a few times. The chain carries TRBV7-9 and TRBJ2-2; D gene ambiguous. Germline V gives CDR1 SEHNR, CDR2 FQNEAQ (reference sequence). V lost 3 bases, J lost 3 bases, and 5 bases lay in between. The CDR3 contains 13 residues. The CDR3 region is CASSFSDTGELFF. The CDR3 DNA reads TGTGCCAGCAGCTTCAGTGACACCGGGGAGCTGTTTTTT.

The gene calls are TRBV28 and TRBJ1-2; the D gene is possibly TRBD1 (6 bases). Trimming pared 6 bases from V and 8 bases from J, leaving 13 bases between. CDR1 is MDHEN and CDR2 is SYDVKM in the germline V gene. The CDR3 spans 12 residues. CDR3 loop: CASRYTGLGYTF. Here the CDR3 DNA reads TGTGCCAGCAGATATACAGGGTTGGGCTACACCTTC.

The rearrangement uses TRBV10-3 and TRBJ2-7; 8 bases agree with TRBD1. The CDR3 has 14 amino acids. Germline trimming cut 6 bases from V and 5 bases from J; bases unmatched to any gene: 9. Germline CDR1 and CDR2: ENHRY and SYGVKD. CDR3 bases: TGTGCCATCAGCCCAGGGGGCCCGCCCAACGAGCAGTACTTC. It encodes CAISPGGPPNEQYF.